Following are 9 T cell receptor beta chains from one sample sequenced in a study of blood T cell repertoires in COVID-19. The repertoire was sequenced with immunoSEQ multiplex PCR; TCRdb's copy has only in-frame clones and lacks some. The table includes about 74,000 clones, about 80% detected once. The sequenced sample was peripheral blood. The receptor source for this set is a human donor in a cohort sampled during active COVID-19.

The rearrangement uses TRBV10-3 and TRBJ2-5; D perhaps matches TRBD2 (5 bases). Germline CDR1 reads ENHRY; CDR2 reads SYGVKD. V dropped 0 bases and J dropped 4 bases, with 9 bases sitting between them. This CDR3 is built from 14 residues. CDR3 sequence: CAISESGGLETQYF. The CDR3 coding sequence is TGTGCCATCAGTGAGTCTGGAGGTCTAGAGACCCAGTACTTC.

The chain is built from TRBV11-2 and TRBJ2-1; D not resolved. CDR1 SGHAT and CDR2 FQNNGV come from the germline V gene. The CDR3 is made up of 16 amino acids. Trimming stripped 5 bases from V and 9 bases from J, with 23 bases between. The CDR3 DNA reads as TGTGCCAGCAGCCCCGCAACTGTATCCTCATACCTTGAGCAGTTCTTC. Its protein is CASSPATVSSYLEQFF. Drawing the rest from reference TRBV11-2 and TRBJ2-1, the complete variable domain is EAGVAQSPRYKIIEKRQSVAFWCNPISGHATLYWYQQILGQGPKLLIQFQNNGVVDDSQLPKDRFSAERLKGVDSTLKIQPAKLEDSAVYLCASSPATVSSYLEQFFGPGTRLTVL.

This chain uses TRBV7-9 with TRBJ2-5; weak D call: TRBD1 (5 bases). The germline gives CDR1 SEHNR, CDR2 FQNEAQ (reference sequence). V lost 5 bases and J lost 1, with 11 bases in between. There are 14 residues in the CDR3. This CDR3 is CASSPRQTQETQYF. In DNA form, the CDR3 reads TGTGCCAGCAGCCCGAGACAGACCCAAGAGACCCAGTACTTC.

This clone has just a few counts. V usage is TRBV24-1 and J usage is TRBJ1-2; D might be TRBD1 (6 bases). The germline V and J ends were trimmed by 1 base and 7 bases, with 9 bases remaining between them. This CDR3 spans 13 amino acids. Germline loops: CDR1 KGHDR, CDR2 SFDVKD. This CDR3 is CATSDLGGFGYTF. CDR3 sequence (DNA): TGTGCCACCAGTGATTTAGGGGGTTTTGGCTACACCTTC.

V gene TRBV2 combines with J gene TRBJ1-1, with unresolved D. Germline V gene lookup returns CDR1 SNHLY and CDR2 FYNNEI. V lost 7 bases and J lost 7, with 13 bases in between. CDR3 size: 12 residues. CDR3 DNA sequence: TGTGCCAGCACGCGGAGGGTGGTTGAAGCTTTCTTT. As protein: CASTRRVVEAFF.

The chain uses TRBV30 and TRBJ2-2; 8 bases are a match to TRBD2. CDR1 GTSNPN and CDR2 SVGIG come from the germline V gene (reference sequence). After removal of 0 bases from V and 7 bases from J, the junction contained 7 bases not matched to a gene. This CDR3 contains 15 residues. Here the CDR3 reads CAWSVGGGSIGELFF. The CDR3 DNA follows: TGTGCCTGGAGTGTCGGCGGGGGGTCGATCGGGGAGCTGTTTTTT. The whole variable domain, remainder taken from reference TRBV30 and TRBJ2-2, is SQTIHQWPATLVQPVGSPLSLECTVEGTSNPNLYWYRQAAGRGLQLLFYSVGIGQISSEVPQNLSASRPQDRQFILSSKKLLLSDSGFYLCAWSVGGGSIGELFFGEGSRLTVL.

The V gene is TRBV7-3, the J gene TRBJ1-1; no firm D call. Germline V gives CDR1 SGHTA, CDR2 FQGTGA. This CDR3 comprises 12 residues. Trimming took 6 bases from V and 3 from J, leaving 8 bases between them. The CDR3 DNA is TGTGCCAGCAGAGGTGGAGACACTGAAGCTTTCTTT. Translated, it gives CASRGGDTEAFF. Combining the CDR3 with reference TRBV7-3 and TRBJ1-1 gives the whole variable domain GAGVSQTPSNKVTEKGKYVELRCDPISGHTALYWYRQSLGQGPEFLIYFQGTGAADDSGLPNDRFFAVRPEGSVSTLKIQRTERGDSAVYLCASRGGDTEAFFGQGTRLTVV.

The chain links TRBV7-3 to TRBJ1-5, with D possibly TRBD1 on 5 matching bases. V was shortened by 2 bases and J by 3 bases, with 11 bases between the two germline ends. Germline V gives CDR1 SGHTA, CDR2 FQGTGA. The CDR3 has 15 amino acids. The CDR3 DNA reads TGTGCCAGCAGCTTAGACGGGGGGGTCAATCAGCCCCAGCATTTT. Encoded protein: CASSLDGGVNQPQHF.

The chain couples TRBV5-4 to TRBJ2-7; TRBD2 aligns across 10 bases. V shed 0 bases and J 5 bases; nucleotides not matched to a gene: 8. The germline CDR1 and CDR2 sequences are SGHNT and YYREEE (reference sequence). This CDR3 has 16 amino acids. The CDR3 nucleotides are TGTGCCAGCAGCTTGGAACAGCGGGGGGGTATCCACGAGCAGTACTTC. Protein sequence: CASSLEQRGGIHEQYF.